The next 8 T cell receptor beta chains were all read from a single sample in a study of identical twins. One entry per CDR3 protein results from TCRdb running MiXCR on the 5' RACE reads. The profile shows around 470,000 distinct CDR3 sequences, approximately 15% of them singletons. These data also featured in a second study, about yellow fever vaccine responses in identical twins.

The source material was CD4+ T cells sorted from blood. The receptors were sampled from a woman between 18 and 29 years old in good health.

This clonotype was recorded at least ten times. V and J are TRBV28 and TRBJ2-1; 7 bases line up with TRBD1. With 3 bases clipped from V and 5 bases from J, the junction kept 4 bases outside the gene matches. CDR1 MDHEN and CDR2 SYDVKM come from the germline V gene. The CDR3 consists of 14 residues. DNA of the CDR3: TGTGCCAGCAGTTTCCCGGACAGGCACAATGAGCAGTTCTTC. The encoded protein is CASSFPDRHNEQFF. The full variable domain, completed using reference TRBV28 and TRBJ2-1, is DVKVTQSSRYLVKRTGEKVFLECVQDMDHENMFWYRQDPGLGLRLIYFSYDVKMKEKGDIPEGYSVSREKKERFSLILESASTNQTSMYLCASSFPDRHNEQFFGPGTRLTVL.

This clonotype has only a few counts. The chain carries TRBV19 and TRBJ2-2, with unresolved D. Germline loops: CDR1 LNHDA, CDR2 SQIVND (reference sequence). There are 11 residues in the CDR3. The V and J ends lost 8 bases and 6 bases respectively, with 7 bases between them. The CDR3 loop reads CASGNAGELFF. Written as DNA, the CDR3 is TGTGCCAGTGGAAACGCCGGGGAGCTGTTTTTT.

This clonotype was seen a handful of times. The V and J genes are TRBV7-2 and TRBJ2-3, with D perhaps matching TRBD1 or TRBD2 (7 bases each). Between the trimmed V and J ends, which lost 3 bases and 2 bases, there was a span of 12 bases. The CDR3 runs 15 residues. Germline V gene data show CDR1 as SGHTA and CDR2 as FQGNSA. The CDR3 DNA is TGTGCCAGCAGCTTCGGGGGGACAGCCACAGATACGCAGTATTTT. Its protein is CASSFGGTATDTQYF.

The rearrangement links TRBV2 to TRBJ2-3; D unresolved. The CDR3 totals 12 residues. CDR1 and CDR2 (germline): SNHLY, FYNNEI. Trimming removed 8 bases at V and 7 bases at J, with 13 bases between. The CDR3 is CASSVVTYTQYF. CDR3 coding DNA: TGTGCCAGCTCGGTGGTCACTTATACGCAGTATTTT. Full variable domain (outside the CDR3, taken from reference TRBV2 and TRBJ2-3): EPEVTQTPSHQVTQMGQEVILRCVPISNHLYFYWYRQILGQKVEFLVSFYNNEISEKSEIFDDQFSVERPDGSNFTLKIRSTKLEDSAMYFCASSVVTYTQYFGPGTRLTVL.

The genes are TRBV7-3 and TRBJ2-2; D possibly matches TRBD1 or TRBD2 (5 bases each). The CDR3 length is 16 residues. The ends were cut back, 3 bases at V and 1 base at J, with 12 bases in the middle. The V gene's germline CDR1 is SGHTA and CDR2 FQGTGA. CDR3 coding DNA: TGTGCCAGCAGCTTCTCCGGGACGGGGAACACCGGGGAGCTGTTTTTT. The encoded protein is CASSFSGTGNTGELFF. Filled out from reference TRBV7-3 and TRBJ2-2, the complete variable domain reads GAGVSQTPSNKVTEKGKYVELRCDPISGHTALYWYRQSLGQGPEFLIYFQGTGAADDSGLPNDRFFAVRPEGSVSTLKIQRTERGDSAVYLCASSFSGTGNTGELFFGEGSRLTVL.

V is TRBV6-2 or TRBV6-3 and J is TRBJ2-5; D is possibly TRBD2 (6 bases). The CDR3 length is 14 residues. The germline V gene has CDR1 MNHEY and CDR2 SVGEGT. V was shortened by 5 bases and J by 2 bases, with 12 bases between the two germline ends. CDR3 bases: TGTGCCAGCAGTCGGGGAGGCAGGCAAGAGACCCAGTACTTC. Amino acid sequence: CASSRGGRQETQYF.

The rearrangement uses TRBV12-3 or TRBV12-4 and TRBJ2-7; 8 bases agree with TRBD1. This CDR3 comprises 15 residues. V trimming: 0 bases; J trimming: 5 bases; junction bases outside the gene matches: 6. The DNA for the CDR3 is TGTGCCAGCAGTTTAGCAGGACAGGGTAATCACGAGCAGTACTTC. Translated, it gives CASSLAGQGNHEQYF.

The rearrangement joins TRBV28 to TRBJ2-1; D gene uncertain. The germline V and J ends were trimmed by 7 bases and 5 bases, with 15 bases remaining between them. The CDR3 loop spans 14 amino acids. From germline, CDR1 is MDHEN and CDR2 SYDVKM. In nucleotides, the CDR3 is TGTGCCAGCACCGTGGGCTCCCCTAACAATGAGCAGTTCTTC. Its protein is CASTVGSPNNEQFF.